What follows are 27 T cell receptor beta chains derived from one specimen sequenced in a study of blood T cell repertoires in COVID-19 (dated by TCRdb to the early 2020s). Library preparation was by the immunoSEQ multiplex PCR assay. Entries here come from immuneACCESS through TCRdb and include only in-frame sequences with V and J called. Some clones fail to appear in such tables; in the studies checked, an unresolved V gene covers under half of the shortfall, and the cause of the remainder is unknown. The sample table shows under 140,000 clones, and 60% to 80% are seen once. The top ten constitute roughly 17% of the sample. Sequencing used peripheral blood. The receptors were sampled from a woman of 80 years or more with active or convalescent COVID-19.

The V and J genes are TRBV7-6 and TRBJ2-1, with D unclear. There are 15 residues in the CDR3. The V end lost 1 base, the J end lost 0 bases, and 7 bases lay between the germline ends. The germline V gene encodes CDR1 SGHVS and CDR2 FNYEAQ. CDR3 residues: CASSLGTGSYNEQFF. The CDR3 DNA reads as TGTGCCAGCAGCTTAGGTACGGGCTCCTACAATGAGCAGTTCTTC.

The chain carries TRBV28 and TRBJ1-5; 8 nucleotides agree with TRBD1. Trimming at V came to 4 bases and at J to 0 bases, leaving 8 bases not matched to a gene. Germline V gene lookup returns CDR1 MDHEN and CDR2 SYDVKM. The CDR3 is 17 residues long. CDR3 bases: TGTGCCAGCAGTTGCCGGGACAGGCGGTATAGCAATCAGCCCCAGCATTTT. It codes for CASSCRDRRYSNQPQHF.

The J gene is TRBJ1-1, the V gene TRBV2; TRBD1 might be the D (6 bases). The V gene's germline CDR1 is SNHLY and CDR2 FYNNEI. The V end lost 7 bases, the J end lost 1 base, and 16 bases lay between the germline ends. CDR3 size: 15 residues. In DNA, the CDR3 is TGTGCCAGCACCGCCGACAGGTTTGGGAACACTGAAGCTTTCTTT. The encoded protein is CASTADRFGNTEAFF.

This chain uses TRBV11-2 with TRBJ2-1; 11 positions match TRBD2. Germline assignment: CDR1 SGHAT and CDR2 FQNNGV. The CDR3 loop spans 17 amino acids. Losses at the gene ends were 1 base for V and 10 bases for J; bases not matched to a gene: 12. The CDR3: CASSLVVLAGEGDEQFF. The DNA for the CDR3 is TGTGCCAGCAGCTTAGTTGTACTAGCGGGAGAGGGAGACGAGCAGTTCTTC.

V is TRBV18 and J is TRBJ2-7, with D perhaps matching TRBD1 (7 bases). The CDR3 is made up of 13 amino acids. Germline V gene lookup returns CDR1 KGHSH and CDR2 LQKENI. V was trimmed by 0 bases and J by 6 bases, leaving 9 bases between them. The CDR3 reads CASSPPRGVEQYF. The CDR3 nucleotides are TGTGCCAGCTCACCACCCAGGGGGGTCGAGCAGTACTTC. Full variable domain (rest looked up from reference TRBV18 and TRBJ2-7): NAGVMQNPRHLVRRRGQEARLRCSPMKGHSHVYWYRQLPEEGLKFMVYLQKENIIDESGMPKERFSAEFPKEGPSILRIQQVVRGDSAAYFCASSPPRGVEQYFGPGTRLTVT.

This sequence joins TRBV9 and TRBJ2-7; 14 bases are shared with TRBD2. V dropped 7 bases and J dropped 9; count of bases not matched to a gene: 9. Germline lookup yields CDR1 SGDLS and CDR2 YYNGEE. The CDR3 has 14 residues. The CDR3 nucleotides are TGTGCCAGCGGGCCGGGACTAGCGGGAGTCGTGCAGTACTTC. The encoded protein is CASGPGLAGVVQYF.

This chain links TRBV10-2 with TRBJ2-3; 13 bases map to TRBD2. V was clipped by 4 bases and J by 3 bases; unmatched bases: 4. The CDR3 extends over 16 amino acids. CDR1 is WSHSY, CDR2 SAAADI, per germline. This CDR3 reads CASSGRTSGSTDTQYF. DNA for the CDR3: TGCGCCAGCAGTGGACGGACTAGCGGGAGTACAGATACGCAGTATTTT.

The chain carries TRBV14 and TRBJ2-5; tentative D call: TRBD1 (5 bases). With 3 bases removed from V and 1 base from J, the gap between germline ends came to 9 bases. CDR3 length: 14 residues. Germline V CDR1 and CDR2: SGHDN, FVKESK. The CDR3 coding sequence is TGTGCCAGCAGCCACCTGACAGTCCAAGAGACCCAGTACTTC. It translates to CASSHLTVQETQYF.

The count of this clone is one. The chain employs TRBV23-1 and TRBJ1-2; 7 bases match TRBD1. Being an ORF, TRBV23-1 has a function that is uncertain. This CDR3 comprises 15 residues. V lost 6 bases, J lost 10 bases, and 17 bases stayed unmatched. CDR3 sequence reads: CASSPFPTGIRPYTF. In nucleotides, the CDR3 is TGCGCCAGCAGCCCCTTCCCGACAGGGATTAGACCCTACACCTTC.

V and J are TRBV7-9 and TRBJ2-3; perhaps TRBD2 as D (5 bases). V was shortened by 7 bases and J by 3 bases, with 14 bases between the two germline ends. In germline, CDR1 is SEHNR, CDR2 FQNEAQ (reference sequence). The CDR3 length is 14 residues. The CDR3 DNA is TGTGCCAGCACGAACCGGCGGGTGACAGATACGCAGTATTTT. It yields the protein CASTNRRVTDTQYF.

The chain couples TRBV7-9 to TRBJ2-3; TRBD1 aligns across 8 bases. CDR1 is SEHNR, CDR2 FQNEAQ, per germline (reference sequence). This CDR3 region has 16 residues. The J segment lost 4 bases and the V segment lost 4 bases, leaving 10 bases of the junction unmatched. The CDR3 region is CASSSTGQGVPDTQYF. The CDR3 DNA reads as TGTGCCAGCAGCTCTACCGGACAGGGAGTCCCAGATACGCAGTATTTT. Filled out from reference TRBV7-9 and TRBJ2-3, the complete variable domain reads DTGVSQNPRHKITKRGQNVTFRCDPISEHNRLYWYRQTLGQGPEFLTYFQNEAQLEKSRLLSDRFSAERPKGSFSTLEIQRTEQGDSAMYLCASSSTGQGVPDTQYFGPGTRLTVL.

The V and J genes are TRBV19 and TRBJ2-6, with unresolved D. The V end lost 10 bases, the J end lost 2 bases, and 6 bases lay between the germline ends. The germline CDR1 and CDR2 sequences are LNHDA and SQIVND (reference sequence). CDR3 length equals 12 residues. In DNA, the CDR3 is TGTGCCACCAGCGCTGGGGCCAACGTCCTGACTTTC. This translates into CATSAGANVLTF.

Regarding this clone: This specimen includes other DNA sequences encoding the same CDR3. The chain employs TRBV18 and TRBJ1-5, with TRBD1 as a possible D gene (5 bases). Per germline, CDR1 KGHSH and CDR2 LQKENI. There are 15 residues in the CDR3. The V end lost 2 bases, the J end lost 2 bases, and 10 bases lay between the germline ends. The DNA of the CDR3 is TGTGCCAGCTCACCATCGGGGGACGGCAATCAGCCCCAGCATTTT. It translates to CASSPSGDGNQPQHF. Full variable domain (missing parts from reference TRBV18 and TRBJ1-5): NAGVMQNPRHLVRRRGQEARLRCSPMKGHSHVYWYRQLPEEGLKFMVYLQKENIIDESGMPKERFSAEFPKEGPSILRIQQVVRGDSAAYFCASSPSGDGNQPQHFGDGTRLSIL.

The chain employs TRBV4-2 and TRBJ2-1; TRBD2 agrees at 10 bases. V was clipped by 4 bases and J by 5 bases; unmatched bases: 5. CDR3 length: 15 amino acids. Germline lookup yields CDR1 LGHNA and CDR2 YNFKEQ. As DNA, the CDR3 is TGTGCCAGCAGCCCGACTAGCGGGTATAACAATGAGCAGTTCTTC. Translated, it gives CASSPTSGYNNEQFF.

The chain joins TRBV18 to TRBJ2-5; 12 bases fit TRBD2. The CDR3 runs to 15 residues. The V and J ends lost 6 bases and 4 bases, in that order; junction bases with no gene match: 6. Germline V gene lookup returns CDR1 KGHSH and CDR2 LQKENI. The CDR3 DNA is TGTGCCAGCTCGCCTGGGACTAGCGGGCGAGAGACCCAGTACTTC. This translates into CASSPGTSGRETQYF.

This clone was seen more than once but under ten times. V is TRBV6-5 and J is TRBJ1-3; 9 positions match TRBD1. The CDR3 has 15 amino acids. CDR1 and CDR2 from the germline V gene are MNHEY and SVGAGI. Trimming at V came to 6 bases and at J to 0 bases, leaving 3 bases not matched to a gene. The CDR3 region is CASRRDRASGNTIYF. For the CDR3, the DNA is TGTGCCAGCAGAAGGGACAGGGCCTCTGGAAACACCATATATTTT.

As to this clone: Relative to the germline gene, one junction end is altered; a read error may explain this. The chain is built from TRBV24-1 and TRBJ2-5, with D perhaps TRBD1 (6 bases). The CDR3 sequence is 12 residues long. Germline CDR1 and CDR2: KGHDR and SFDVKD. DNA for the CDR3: TGTGCCACCAAGGGGGACCAGGAGACCCAGTACTTC. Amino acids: CATKGDQETQYF.

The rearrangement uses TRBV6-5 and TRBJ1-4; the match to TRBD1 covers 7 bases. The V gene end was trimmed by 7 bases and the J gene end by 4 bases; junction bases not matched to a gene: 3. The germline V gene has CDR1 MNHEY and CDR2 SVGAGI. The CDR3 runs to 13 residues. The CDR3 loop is CASTGQSNEKLFF. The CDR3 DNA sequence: TGTGCCAGCACGGGACAGAGTAATGAAAAACTGTTTTTT.

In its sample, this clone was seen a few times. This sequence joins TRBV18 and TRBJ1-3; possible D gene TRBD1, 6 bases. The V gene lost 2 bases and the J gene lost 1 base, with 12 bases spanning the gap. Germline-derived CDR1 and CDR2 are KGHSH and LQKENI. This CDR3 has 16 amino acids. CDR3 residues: CASSPGGARSGNTIYF. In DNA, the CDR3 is TGTGCCAGCTCACCAGGGGGGGCTCGGTCTGGAAACACCATATATTTT.

CDR3 loop: CASSLPVGTDTQYF. The CDR3 nucleotides read TGTGCCAGCAGCTTGCCGGTCGGGACAGATACGCAGTATTTT. The rearrangement uses TRBV5-4 and TRBJ2-3; D remains ambiguous. The CDR3 length is 14 residues. The ends were cut back, 1 base at V and 3 bases at J, with 9 bases in the middle. Germline CDR1 and CDR2: SGHNT and YYREEE (reference sequence).

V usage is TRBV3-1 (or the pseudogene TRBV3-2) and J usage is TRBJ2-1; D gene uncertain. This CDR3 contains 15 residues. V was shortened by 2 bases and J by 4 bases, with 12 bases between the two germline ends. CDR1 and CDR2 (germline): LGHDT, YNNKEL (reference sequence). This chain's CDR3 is CASSQFRGVYNEQFF. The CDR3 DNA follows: TGTGCCAGCAGCCAATTCCGCGGTGTTTACAATGAGCAGTTCTTC.

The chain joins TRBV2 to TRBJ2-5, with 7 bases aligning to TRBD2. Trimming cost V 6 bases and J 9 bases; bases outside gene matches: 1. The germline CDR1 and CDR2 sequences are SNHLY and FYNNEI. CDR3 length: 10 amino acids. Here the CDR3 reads CASRAGSQYF. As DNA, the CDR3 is TGTGCCAGCAGAGCGGGATCCCAGTACTTC.

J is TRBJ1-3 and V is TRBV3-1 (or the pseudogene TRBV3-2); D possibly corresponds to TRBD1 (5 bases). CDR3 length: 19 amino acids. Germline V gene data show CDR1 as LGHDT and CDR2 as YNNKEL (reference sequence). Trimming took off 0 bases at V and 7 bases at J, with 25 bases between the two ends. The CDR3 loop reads CASSQDLLGTITSGNTIYF. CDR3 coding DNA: TGTGCCAGCAGCCAAGATCTATTAGGGACCATAACAAGCGGGAACACCATATATTTT.

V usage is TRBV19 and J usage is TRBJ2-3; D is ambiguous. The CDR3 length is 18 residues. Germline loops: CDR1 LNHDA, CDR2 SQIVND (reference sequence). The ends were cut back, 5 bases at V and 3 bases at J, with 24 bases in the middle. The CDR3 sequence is CASSSRLTPPPETDTQYF. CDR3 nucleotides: TGTGCCAGTAGTTCTAGGTTGACCCCCCCTCCCGAAACAGATACGCAGTATTTT.

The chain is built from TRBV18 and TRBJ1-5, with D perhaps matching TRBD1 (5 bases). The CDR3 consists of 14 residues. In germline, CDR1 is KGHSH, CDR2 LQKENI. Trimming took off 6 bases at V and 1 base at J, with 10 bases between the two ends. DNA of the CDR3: TGTGCCAGCTCGCACAGGTCGAGCAATCAGCCCCAGCATTTT. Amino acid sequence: CASSHRSSNQPQHF.

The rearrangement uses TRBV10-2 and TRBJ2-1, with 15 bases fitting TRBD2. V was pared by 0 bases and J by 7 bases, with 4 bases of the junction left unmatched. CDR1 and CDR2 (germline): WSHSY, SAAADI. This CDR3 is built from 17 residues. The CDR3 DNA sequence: TGCGCCAGCAGTGAGTCCCGGGGACTAGCGGGGGGTAATGAGCAGTTCTTC. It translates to CASSESRGLAGGNEQFF.

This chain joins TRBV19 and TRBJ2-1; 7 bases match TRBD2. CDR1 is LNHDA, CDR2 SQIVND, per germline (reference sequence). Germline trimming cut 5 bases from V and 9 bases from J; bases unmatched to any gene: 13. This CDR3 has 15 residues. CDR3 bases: TGTGCCAGTAGTGTGACTAGCTTGCAGGCTGCTGAGCAGTTCTTC. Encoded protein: CASSVTSLQAAEQFF.